The clone carrying this TCR beta chain turned up a few times. What it recognizes is unknown. This entry is derived from a study of T cell repertoires in ileal Crohn's disease. Study-wide results and caveats: Endoscopic recurrence occurred in every patient whose clonality exceeded 26.8%.

TCRdb's copy holds only in-frame clones and misses some; the assay was immunoSEQ multiplex PCR. The data contain some 4,100 clones, 60% to 80% of them seen just once; the ten biggest clones take up 6.5% to 7.5%. This CDR3 has 12 residues. The germline V gene encodes CDR1 MNHEY and CDR2 SVGAGI. V was pared by 8 bases and J by 4 bases, with 5 bases of the junction left unmatched. The source is an adult with Crohn's disease. The chain joins TRBV6-5 to TRBJ2-7, with 7 positions matching TRBD1. The sequencing input was ileal tissue. CDR3 DNA: TGTGCCAGCCGGGACAGCGCTTACGAGCAGTACTTC. This sequence encodes CASRDSAYEQYF.